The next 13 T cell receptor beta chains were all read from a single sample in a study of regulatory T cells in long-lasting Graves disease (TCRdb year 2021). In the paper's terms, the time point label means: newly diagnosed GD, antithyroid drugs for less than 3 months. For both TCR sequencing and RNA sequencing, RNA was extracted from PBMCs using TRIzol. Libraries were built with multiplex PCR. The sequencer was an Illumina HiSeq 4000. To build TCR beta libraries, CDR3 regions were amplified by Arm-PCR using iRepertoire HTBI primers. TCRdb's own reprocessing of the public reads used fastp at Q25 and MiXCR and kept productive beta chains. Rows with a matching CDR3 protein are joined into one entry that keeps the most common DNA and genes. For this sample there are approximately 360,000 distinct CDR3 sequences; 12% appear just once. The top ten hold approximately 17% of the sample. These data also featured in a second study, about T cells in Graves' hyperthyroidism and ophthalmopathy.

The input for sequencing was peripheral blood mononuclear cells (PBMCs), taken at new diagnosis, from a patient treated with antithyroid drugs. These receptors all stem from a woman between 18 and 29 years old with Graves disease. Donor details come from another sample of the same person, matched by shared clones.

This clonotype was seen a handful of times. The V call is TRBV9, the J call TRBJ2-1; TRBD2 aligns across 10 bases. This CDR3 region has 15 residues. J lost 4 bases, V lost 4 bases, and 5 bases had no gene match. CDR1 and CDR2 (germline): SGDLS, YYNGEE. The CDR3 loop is CASSITSGIYNEQFF. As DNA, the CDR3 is TGTGCCAGCAGCATAACTAGCGGGATTTACAATGAGCAGTTCTTC. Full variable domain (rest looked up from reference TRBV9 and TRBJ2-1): DSGVTQTPKHLITATGQRVTLRCSPRSGDLSVYWYQQSLDQGLQFLIQYYNGEERAKGNILERFSAQQFPDLHSELNLSSLELGDSALYFCASSITSGIYNEQFFGPGTRLTVL.

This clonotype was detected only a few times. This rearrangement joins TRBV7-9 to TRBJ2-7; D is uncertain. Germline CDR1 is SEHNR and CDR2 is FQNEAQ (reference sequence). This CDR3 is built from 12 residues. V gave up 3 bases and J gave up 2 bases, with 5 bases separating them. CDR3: CASSFLAYEQYF. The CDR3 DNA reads TGTGCCAGCAGCTTCCTCGCCTACGAGCAGTACTTC.

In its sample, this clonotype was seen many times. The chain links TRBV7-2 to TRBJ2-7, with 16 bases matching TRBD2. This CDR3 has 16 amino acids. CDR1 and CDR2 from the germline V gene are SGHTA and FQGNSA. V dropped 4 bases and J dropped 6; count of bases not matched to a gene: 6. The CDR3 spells CASSSGLAGGGGEQYF. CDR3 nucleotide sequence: TGTGCCAGCAGCTCGGGACTAGCGGGAGGGGGGGGCGAGCAGTACTTC.

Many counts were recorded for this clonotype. The CDR3 region has the DNA TGTGCCAGCGGGGGGACTAGCGGAAACTACAATGAGCAGTTCTTC. It codes for CASGGTSGNYNEQFF. V gene TRBV28 combines with J gene TRBJ2-1; 11 nucleotides match TRBD2. This CDR3 comprises 15 residues. V lost 8 bases, J lost 3 bases, and 6 bases stayed unmatched. Germline lookup yields CDR1 MDHEN and CDR2 SYDVKM.

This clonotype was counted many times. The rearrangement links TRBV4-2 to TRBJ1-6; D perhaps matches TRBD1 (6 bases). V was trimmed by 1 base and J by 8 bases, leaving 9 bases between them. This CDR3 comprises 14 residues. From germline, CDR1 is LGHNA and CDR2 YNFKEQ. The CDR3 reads CASSQAPGDSPLHF. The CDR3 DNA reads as TGTGCCAGCAGCCAAGCCCCAGGGGATTCACCCCTCCACTTT.

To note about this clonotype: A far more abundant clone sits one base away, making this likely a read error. The CDR3 here is CASSFGSGKPPANEQFF. DNA for the CDR3: TGTGCCAGCAGTTTTGGCAGCGGGAAACCCCCCGCCAATGAGCAGTTCTTC. The chain employs TRBV12-3 or TRBV12-4 and TRBJ2-1, with 7 bases aligning to TRBD2. Unmatched junction bases numbered 14, after V lost 3 bases and J lost 6 bases. This CDR3 has 17 residues.

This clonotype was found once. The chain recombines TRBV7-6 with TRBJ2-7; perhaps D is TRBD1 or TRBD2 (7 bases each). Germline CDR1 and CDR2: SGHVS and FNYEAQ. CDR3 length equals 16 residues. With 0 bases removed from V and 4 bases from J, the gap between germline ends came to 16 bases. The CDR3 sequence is CASSLAGRQGGYEQYF. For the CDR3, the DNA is TGTGCCAGCAGCTTAGCGGGGAGACAGGGAGGGTACGAGCAGTACTTC.

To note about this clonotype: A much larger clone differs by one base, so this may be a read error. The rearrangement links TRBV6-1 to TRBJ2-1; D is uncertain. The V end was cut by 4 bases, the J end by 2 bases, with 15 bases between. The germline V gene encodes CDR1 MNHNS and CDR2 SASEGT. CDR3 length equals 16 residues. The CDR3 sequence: CASSGVAHRTYNEQFF. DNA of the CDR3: TGTGCCAGCAGTGGAGTGGCCCACCGCACCTACAATGAGCAGTTCTTC.

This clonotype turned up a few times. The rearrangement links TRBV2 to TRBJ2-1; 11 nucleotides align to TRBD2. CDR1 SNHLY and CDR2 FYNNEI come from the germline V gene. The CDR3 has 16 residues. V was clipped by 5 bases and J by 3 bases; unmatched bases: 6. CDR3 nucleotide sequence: TGTGCCAGCAGTCTCGCTAGCGGGGGGTACTACAATGAGCAGTTCTTC. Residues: CASSLASGGYYNEQFF.

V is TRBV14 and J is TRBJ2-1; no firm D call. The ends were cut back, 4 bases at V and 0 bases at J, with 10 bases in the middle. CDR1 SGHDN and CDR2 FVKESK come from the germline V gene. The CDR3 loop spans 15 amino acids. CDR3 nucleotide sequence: TGTGCCAGCAGCCCCTTAGCCTCCTCCTACAATGAGCAGTTCTTC. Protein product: CASSPLASSYNEQFF.

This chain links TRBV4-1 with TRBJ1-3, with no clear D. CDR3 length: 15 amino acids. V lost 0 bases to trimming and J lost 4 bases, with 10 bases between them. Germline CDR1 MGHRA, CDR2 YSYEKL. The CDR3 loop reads CASSQDLNKGNTIYF. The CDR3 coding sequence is TGCGCCAGCAGCCAAGATCTCAACAAGGGAAACACCATATATTTT.

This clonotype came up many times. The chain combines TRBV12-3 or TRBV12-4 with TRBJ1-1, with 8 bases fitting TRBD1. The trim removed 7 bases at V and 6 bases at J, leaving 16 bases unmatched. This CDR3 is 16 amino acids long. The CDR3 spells CASKRWTGWEIAEAFF. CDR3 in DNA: TGTGCCAGCAAACGATGGACAGGGTGGGAGATCGCTGAAGCTTTCTTT.

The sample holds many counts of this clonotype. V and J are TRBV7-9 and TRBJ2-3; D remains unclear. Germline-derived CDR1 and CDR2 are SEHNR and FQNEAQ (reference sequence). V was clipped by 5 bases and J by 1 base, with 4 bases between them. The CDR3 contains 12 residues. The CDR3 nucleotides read TGTGCCAGCAGCAGGGGCACAGATACGCAGTATTTT. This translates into CASSRGTDTQYF.